This TCR beta chain was profiled in a study of blood T cell repertoires in COVID-19. Turning to the study itself: T cells, B-cell-depleted T cells, or PBMCs supplied cDNA or gDNA.

Clones were read by immunoSEQ multiplex PCR, and TCRdb kept only the in-frame ones, dropping some. In the table there are approximately 260,000 clones, roughly nine tenths of which are singletons. The J segment lost 7 bases and the V segment lost 4 bases, leaving 7 bases of the junction unmatched. The CDR3 consists of 13 residues. From germline, CDR1 is SGDLS and CDR2 YYNGEE. This clone came up once. The sample holds other DNA sequences that translate to the same CDR3. This TCR came from a man between 50 and 59 years old with acute or convalescent COVID-19. Material for sequencing was peripheral blood. The J gene is TRBJ1-2, the V gene TRBV9; 7 bases line up with TRBD1. The CDR3 DNA reads as TGTGCCAGCAGCCGGGAGGGGGCCTTTGGCTACACCTTC. It translates to CASSREGAFGYTF. The full variable domain, completed using reference TRBV9 and TRBJ1-2, is DSGVTQTPKHLITATGQRVTLRCSPRSGDLSVYWYQQSLDQGLQFLIQYYNGEERAKGNILERFSAQQFPDLHSELNLSSLELGDSALYFCASSREGAFGYTFGSGTRLTVV.